This T cell receptor beta chain was captured in a study of blood T cells in healthy people across ages. The study's findings and limits: When set beside aged donors, long-lived donors presented more naive CD4+ cells and higher diversity.

This CDR3 contains 15 residues. Next came a second PCR, run for about 6 to 11 cycles, which used a sample-barcoded 5' primer along with a J-beta primer mix. Via MiXCR, TCRdb re-called the 5' RACE reads, giving one row per CDR3 protein. The data show hundreds of thousands of distinct CDR3 sequences, 25% seen once. Regarding this clonotype: What it binds is unknown.

The data also belong to a second study, concerning T cells of mothers and their children. Per that paper: Healthy Caucasian mothers, three in number, and their six children were the donors.

The receptor comes from a boy aged 5-17 years in good health. The chain links TRBV12-3 or TRBV12-4 to TRBJ2-5; 8 bases agree with TRBD2. The J call may be incorrect, as the DNA end agrees better with TRBJ2-7. Sequencing used blood. The CDR3 is CASSPRGSGTYEQYF. The CDR3 region has the DNA TGTGCCAGCAGTCCAAGGGGTAGCGGGACCTACGAGCAGTACTTC.